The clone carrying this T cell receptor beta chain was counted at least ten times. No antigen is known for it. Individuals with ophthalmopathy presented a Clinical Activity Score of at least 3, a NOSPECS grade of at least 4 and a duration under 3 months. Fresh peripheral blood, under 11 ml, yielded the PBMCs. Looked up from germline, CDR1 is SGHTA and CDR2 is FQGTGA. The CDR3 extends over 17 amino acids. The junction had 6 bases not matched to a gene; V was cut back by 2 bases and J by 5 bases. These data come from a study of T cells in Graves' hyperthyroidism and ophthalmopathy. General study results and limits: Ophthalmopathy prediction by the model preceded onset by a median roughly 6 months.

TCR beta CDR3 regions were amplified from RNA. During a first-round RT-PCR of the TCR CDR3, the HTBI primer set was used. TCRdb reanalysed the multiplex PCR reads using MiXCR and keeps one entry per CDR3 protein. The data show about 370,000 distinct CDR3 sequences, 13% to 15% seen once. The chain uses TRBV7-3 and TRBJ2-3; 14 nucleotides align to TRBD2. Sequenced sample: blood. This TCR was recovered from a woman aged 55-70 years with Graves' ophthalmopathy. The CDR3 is CASSLAGLAGEGDTQYF. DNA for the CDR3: TGTGCCAGCAGCTTAGCGGGACTAGCGGGAGAAGGAGATACGCAGTATTTT. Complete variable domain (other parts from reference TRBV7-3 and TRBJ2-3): GAGVSQTPSNKVTEKGKYVELRCDPISGHTALYWYRQSLGQGPEFLIYFQGTGAADDSGLPNDRFFAVRPEGSVSTLKIQRTERGDSAVYLCASSLAGLAGEGDTQYFGPGTRLTVL.